Following are 6 T cell receptor beta chains from one sample sequenced in a study of cytomegalovirus exposure and HLA in healthy donors. 13 Jbeta primers and 60 Vbeta primers were used for the PCR. Assay: immunoSEQ multiplex PCR; the TCRdb copy retains only in-frame clones and omits some. Among approximately 170,000 clones listed, approximately 80% were seen once. Sequencing was carried out using PBMCs. These TCRs come from a male donor in good health and CMV-seronegative.

This clone was observed a single time. V usage is TRBV5-4 and J usage is TRBJ2-1, with 7 positions matching TRBD1. The V and J ends lost 4 bases and 0 bases, in that order; junction bases with no gene match: 4. The CDR3 runs 15 residues. The germline V gene has CDR1 SGHNT and CDR2 YYREEE (reference sequence). The CDR3 reads CASSPGTASYNEQFF. The CDR3 DNA follows: TGTGCCAGCAGCCCCGGGACAGCCTCCTACAATGAGCAGTTCTTC.

This clone was seen once. The chain has TRBV5-1 and TRBJ2-3; TRBD2 matches at 10 bases. CDR3 length: 15 residues. CDR1 and CDR2 (germline): SGHRS, YFSETQ. The trim removed 7 bases at V and 6 bases at J, leaving 11 bases unmatched. The CDR3 reads CASSLAGASGDTQYF. The CDR3 DNA reads TGCGCCAGCTCCCTAGCGGGGGCTTCGGGGGATACGCAGTATTTT.

This clone is a singleton in its sample. V is TRBV9 and J is TRBJ2-7; 9 nucleotides agree with TRBD2. J lost 2 bases, V lost 0 bases, and 6 bases had no gene match. This CDR3 spans 16 amino acids. CDR1 is SGDLS, CDR2 YYNGEE, per germline. CDR3 in amino acids: CASSVAASGTTYEQYF. The CDR3 DNA reads TGTGCCAGCAGCGTAGCGGCTAGCGGGACTACCTACGAGCAGTACTTC.

This clone was picked up a small number of times. The J gene is TRBJ2-7, the V gene TRBV5-1; TRBD2 is a possible D gene (6 bases). V was cut by 1 base and J by 4 bases, with 9 bases left in between. CDR1 is SGHRS, CDR2 YFSETQ, per germline. This CDR3 is built from 13 residues. As DNA, the CDR3 is TGCGCCAGCAGCTTGAACGGGGGTTACGAGCAGTACTTC. It translates to CASSLNGGYEQYF.

The chain joins TRBV12-5 to TRBJ2-3; the D is unclear. The CDR3 spans 11 residues. With 5 bases removed from V and 6 bases from J, the gap between germline ends came to 6 bases. Germline V gives CDR1 LGHNT, CDR2 FRNRAP. CDR3 amino acids: CASGIADTQYF. The DNA for the CDR3 is TGTGCTAGTGGTATAGCCGATACGCAGTATTTT.

The V call is TRBV5-1, the J call TRBJ1-4; D remains ambiguous. V gave up 2 bases and J gave up 0 bases, with 8 bases separating them. CDR3 length: 15 amino acids. In germline, CDR1 is SGHRS, CDR2 YFSETQ. The CDR3: CASSFNTPTNEKLFF. In DNA, the CDR3 is TGCGCCAGCAGCTTCAACACCCCAACTAATGAAAAACTGTTTTTT.